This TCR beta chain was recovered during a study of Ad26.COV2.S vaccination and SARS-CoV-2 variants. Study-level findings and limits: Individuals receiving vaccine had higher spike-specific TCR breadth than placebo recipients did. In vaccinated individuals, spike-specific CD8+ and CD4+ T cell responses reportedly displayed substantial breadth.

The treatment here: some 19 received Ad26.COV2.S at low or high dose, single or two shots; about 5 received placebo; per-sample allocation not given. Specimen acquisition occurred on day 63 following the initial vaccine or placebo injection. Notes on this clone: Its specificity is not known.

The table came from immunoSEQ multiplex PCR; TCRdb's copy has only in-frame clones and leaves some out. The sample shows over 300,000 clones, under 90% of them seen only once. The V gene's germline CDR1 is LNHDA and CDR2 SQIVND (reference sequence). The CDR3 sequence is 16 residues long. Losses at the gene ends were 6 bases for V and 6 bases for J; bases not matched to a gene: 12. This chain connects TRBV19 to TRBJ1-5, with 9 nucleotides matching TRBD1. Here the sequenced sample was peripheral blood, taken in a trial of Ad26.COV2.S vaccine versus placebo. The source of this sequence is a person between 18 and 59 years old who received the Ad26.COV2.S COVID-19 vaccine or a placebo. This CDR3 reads CASSPGVRTGVQPQHF. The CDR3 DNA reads TGTGCCAGTAGCCCCGGGGTTCGGACAGGGGTTCAGCCCCAGCATTTT.